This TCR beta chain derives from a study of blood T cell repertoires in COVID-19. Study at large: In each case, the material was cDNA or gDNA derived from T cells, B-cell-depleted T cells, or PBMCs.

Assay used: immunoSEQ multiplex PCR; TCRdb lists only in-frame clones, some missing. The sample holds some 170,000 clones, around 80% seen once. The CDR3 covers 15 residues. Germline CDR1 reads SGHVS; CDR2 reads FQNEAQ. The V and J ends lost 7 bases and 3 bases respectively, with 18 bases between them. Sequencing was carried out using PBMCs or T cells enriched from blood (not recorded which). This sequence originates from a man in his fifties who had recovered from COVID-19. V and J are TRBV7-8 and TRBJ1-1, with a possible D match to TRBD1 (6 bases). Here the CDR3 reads CASNLIGGRDTEAFF. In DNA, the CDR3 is TGTGCCAGCAACCTAATCGGGGGGCGCGACACTGAAGCTTTCTTT.